This is a list of T cell receptor beta chains from one sample in a study of blood T cell repertoires in COVID-19. Assay: immunoSEQ multiplex PCR; the TCRdb copy retains only in-frame clones and omits some. This sample yields roughly 74,000 clones, of which roughly four fifths are seen a single time; about 35% belongs to the top ten. Sample: peripheral blood. The receptors were gathered from a man in his 70s with acute or convalescent COVID-19. Each CDR3 is given with its conserved first and last residue. The D gene is left open where the match is weak.

D gene,J gene,V gene,CDR3 protein
.,TRBJ1-3,TRBV27,CASSLSGSSGNTIYF
.,TRBJ1-1,TRBV20-1,CSAEHQAEAFF
.,TRBJ1-1,TRBV11-3,CASSLMGDTEAFF
.,TRBJ2-2,TRBV3-1/TRBV3-2,CASSQGLGNGELFF
.,TRBJ1-2,TRBV28,CASSFEQGRGGYTF
.,TRBJ1-4,TRBV30,CALTGFGEKLFF
TRBD2,TRBJ2-5,TRBV7-9,CASSPWTSGTQETQYF
.,TRBJ2-7,TRBV10-1,CASSGGHDLMQYF
TRBD2,TRBJ2-7,TRBV28,CASSLTGGSYEQYF
TRBD1,TRBJ2-1,TRBV19,CASTSTGWNEQFF
.,TRBJ1-1,TRBV2,CASSQAIITEAFF
.,TRBJ2-1,TRBV29-1,CSVDDNEQFF
.,TRBJ1-5,TRBV18,CASSPLQGNQPQHF
TRBD2,TRBJ2-1,TRBV18,CASSESSGRVDEQFF
TRBD1,TRBJ2-7,TRBV19,CATQTGQGAWEQYF
.,TRBJ2-2,TRBV18,CASSRASVGGELFF
TRBD2,TRBJ2-7,TRBV10-3,CAISEGPGAGSTKEQYF
.,TRBJ2-1,TRBV5-6,CASSSTQSSYNEQFF
.,TRBJ2-2,TRBV7-2,CASSTSRRGSGELFF
.,TRBJ1-6,TRBV19,CASSRGPGSDSPLHF
TRBD2,TRBJ2-7,TRBV20-1,CSASPLAGRSSYEQYF
.,TRBJ2-7,TRBV21-1,CASRHTGEQYF
.,TRBJ1-1,TRBV5-1,CASSLEFWEGRSEAFF
.,TRBJ2-3,TRBV6-5,CASRGAGDTQYF
.,TRBJ1-2,TRBV5-5,CASSTPGSNYGYTF
TRBD2,TRBJ2-1,TRBV7-2,CASSLRRGDHNEQFF
.,TRBJ2-7,TRBV1,CTSANGGDYEQYF
.,TRBJ2-2,TRBV28,CASSFGGNTGELFF
TRBD1,TRBJ1-1,TRBV19,CASSIVRGGPTEAFF
TRBD1,TRBJ1-2,TRBV27,CASSLKGAPGYTF
.,TRBJ1-5,TRBV21-1,CASSREIGYGNQPQHF
TRBD1,TRBJ1-2,TRBV6-5,CASSYARGYGYTF
TRBD1,TRBJ1-5,TRBV5-4,CASSTDRDQPQHF
.,TRBJ2-5,TRBV27,CASRRQAGGETQYF
.,TRBJ1-1,TRBV5-4,CASSPDTPWDTEAFF
.,TRBJ2-5,TRBV27,CASSKRGQETQYF
TRBD1,TRBJ2-2,TRBV7-3,CASSRTGANTGELFF
TRBD1,TRBJ2-7,TRBV7-2,CASSRGQGASYEQYF
.,TRBJ1-5,TRBV9,CASSPHLGSNQPQHF
TRBD2,TRBJ2-1,TRBV5-1,CASSLTSGRDYNEQFF
.,TRBJ2-1,TRBV7-3,CASSPFGGSTYNEQFF
TRBD1,TRBJ1-1,TRBV11-2,CASSLQGQGSTEAFF
.,TRBJ2-5,TRBV11-1,CASSPRAGQETQYF
.,TRBJ2-1,TRBV27,CASRNGVRYNEQFF
TRBD1,TRBJ2-5,TRBV6-5,CARARDRGETQYF
TRBD2,TRBJ2-2,TRBV5-1,CASSLVSGSSGSPGELFF
.,TRBJ2-1,TRBV18,CASSLQGWRLNNEQFF
.,TRBJ2-7,TRBV11-1,CASSGTPRAYEQYF
.,TRBJ2-3,TRBV19,CASRGHSRGTDTQYF
TRBD2,TRBJ2-7,TRBV11-2,CASSTPAGTKEQYF
.,TRBJ2-7,TRBV28,CASRTGQYEQYF
.,TRBJ1-2,TRBV3-1/TRBV3-2,CASSQVRLGGYTF
TRBD2,TRBJ2-7,TRBV14,CASSQDSLSGTYEQYF
TRBD1,TRBJ2-3,TRBV7-3,CASSPWGGQGSTDTQYF
TRBD1,TRBJ2-2,TRBV19,CASRPQGVSGELFF
TRBD1,TRBJ1-2,TRBV29-1,CSVGGTGGKNYGYTF
.,TRBJ1-5,TRBV5-5,CASSLGAALSAQHF
TRBD2,TRBJ2-5,TRBV9,CASSVGTSGRRLGETQYF
.,TRBJ1-4,TRBV7-8,CASSLAARSNEKLFF
TRBD1,TRBJ2-1,TRBV9,CASSGQGNNEQFF